One sample yielded the 10 T cell receptor beta chains listed below, sequenced in a study of T cells in Graves' hyperthyroidism and ophthalmopathy. Researchers amplified the TCR beta CDR3 regions from RNA transcripts. RT-PCR in the first round (using the HTBI primer set) targeted the TCR CDR3. Each CDR3 protein gets one entry after TCRdb re-called the multiplex PCR reads with MiXCR. The sample has some 400,000 distinct CDR3 sequences; around an eighth are singletons. Sequencing was done on a sample of blood. The receptors were gathered from a man aged 25 to 40 with Graves' hyperthyroidism that later progressed to Graves' ophthalmopathy.

This clonotype was picked up many times. The gene calls are TRBV6-2 or TRBV6-3 and TRBJ2-3; possibly TRBD2 for D (5 bases). The germline V and J ends were trimmed by 2 bases and 10 bases, with 10 bases remaining between them. The germline CDR1 and CDR2 sequences are MNHEY and SVGEGT. CDR3 length equals 12 residues. As DNA, the CDR3 is TGTGCCAGCAGTTACGGGCTAGCTGCGCAGTATTTT. Protein: CASSYGLAAQYF.

The chain has TRBV6-5 and TRBJ1-1; TRBD1 aligns across 7 bases. The length of the CDR3 is 16 residues. The V and J ends lost 0 bases and 1 base, in that order; junction bases with no gene match: 5. Per the germline V gene, CDR1 is MNHEY and CDR2 is SVGAGI. CDR3 protein: CASSYSLTGTNTEAFF. CDR3 in DNA: TGTGCCAGCAGTTACTCCTTGACAGGGACGAACACTGAAGCTTTCTTT.

This clonotype came up many times. The CDR3 protein is CASRHVGGELFF. CDR3 coding DNA: TGTGCCAGCAGACATGTTGGCGGGGAGCTGTTTTTT. The chain carries TRBV11-2 and TRBJ2-2, with D unresolved. The CDR3 covers 12 residues. Trimming cost V 6 bases and J 7 bases, with 9 bases left between them. Germline V CDR1 and CDR2: SGHAT, FQNNGV.

The gene calls are TRBV10-2 and TRBJ1-1; D ambiguous. Germline lookup yields CDR1 WSHSY and CDR2 SAAADI. The CDR3 is 14 amino acids. V was pared by 3 bases and J by 4 bases, with 12 bases between. The CDR3 nucleotides are TGCGCCAGCAGTGATCCCTACGCCGGCACTGAAGCTTTCTTT. Protein: CASSDPYAGTEAFF.

There are a few counts of this clonotype. The chain recombines TRBV7-9 with TRBJ2-3; no clear D gene. The CDR3 is made up of 14 amino acids. Germline V gives CDR1 SEHNR, CDR2 FQNEAQ (reference sequence). V lost 1 base and J 2 bases, leaving 7 bases between the germline ends. The chain's CDR3 is CASSLVPSTDTQYF. The CDR3 nucleotides are TGTGCCAGCAGCTTAGTTCCCTCCACAGATACGCAGTATTTT. The full variable domain, rest sourced from reference TRBV7-9 and TRBJ2-3, is DTGVSQNPRHKITKRGQNVTFRCDPISEHNRLYWYRQTLGQGPEFLTYFQNEAQLEKSRLLSDRFSAERPKGSFSTLEIQRTEQGDSAMYLCASSLVPSTDTQYFGPGTRLTVL.

This clonotype turned up a few times. The chain is built from TRBV9 and TRBJ2-3; the D gene is possibly TRBD2 (6 bases). This CDR3 comprises 15 residues. Trimming left V 0 bases short and J 5 bases short, with 13 bases between. Germline V gene sequence: CDR1 SGDLS, CDR2 YYNGEE. CDR3 coding DNA: TGTGCCAGCAGCGTAGTCGGCGGGGCGGGAGATACGCAGTATTTT. Its translation: CASSVVGGAGDTQYF.

This chain uses TRBV20-1 with TRBJ2-7, with unresolved D. Germline CDR1 is DFQATT and CDR2 is SNEGSKA (reference sequence). V lost 2 bases and J lost 5, with 10 bases in between. CDR3 length: 12 amino acids. CDR3 amino acids: CSARSLSNEQYF. DNA of the CDR3: TGCAGTGCTAGATCTTTGTCCAACGAGCAGTACTTC.

The CDR3 region is CASSPYRVRDYGYTF. CDR3 DNA: TGTGCCAGCTCACCTTACAGGGTCCGTGACTATGGCTACACCTTC. The chain couples TRBV18 to TRBJ1-2; D may be TRBD1 (6 bases). Germline values: CDR1 KGHSH, CDR2 LQKENI. CDR3 length: 15 residues. V lost 3 bases to trimming and J lost 3 bases, with 14 bases between them. The whole variable domain, filled in from reference TRBV18 and TRBJ1-2, reads NAGVMQNPRHLVRRRGQEARLRCSPMKGHSHVYWYRQLPEEGLKFMVYLQKENIIDESGMPKERFSAEFPKEGPSILRIQQVVRGDSAAYFCASSPYRVRDYGYTFGSGTRLTVV.

V and J are TRBV13 and TRBJ2-2; tentative D call: TRBD1 (6 bases). Per germline, CDR1 PRHDT and CDR2 FYEKMQ (reference sequence). Deletions cut 6 bases from V and 5 bases from J, with 22 bases between. This CDR3 contains 17 residues. CDR3: CASRLILDRTVTGELFF. CDR3 nucleotide sequence: TGTGCCAGCAGATTAATCCTCGACAGGACCGTTACCGGGGAGCTGTTTTTT.

This clonotype came up many times. This sequence joins TRBV7-9 and TRBJ2-3, with D perhaps matching TRBD2 (6 bases). From germline, CDR1 is SEHNR and CDR2 FQNEAQ (reference sequence). CDR3 length equals 15 residues. V shed 5 bases and J shed 5 bases, with 17 bases lying between them. The CDR3 DNA sequence: TGTGCCAGCAGCCACCCCGGACTGGAGGGAGATACGCAGTATTTT. Its translation is CASSHPGLEGDTQYF.